The 14 T cell receptor beta chains below all came from one sample that was sequenced in a study of beta chain features in type 1 diabetes. Of the isolated RNA, all was reverse transcribed, and so the sequenced material was expressed TCRB transcripts. The method was immunoSEQ multiplex PCR; TCRdb's version includes in-frame clones alone and lacks a portion of them. Altogether 150,000 to 200,000 clones are present, about an eighth being singletons, with the ten largest covering roughly 0.56%. The sequenced material came from central memory CD4+ T cells from blood. Source of these receptors: a young woman in good health.

The chain links TRBV6-6 to TRBJ1-4; tentatively, D is TRBD1 (6 bases). The germline V gene encodes CDR1 MNHNY and CDR2 SVGAGI (reference sequence). The CDR3 is 14 amino acids. V was cut by 8 bases and J by 6 bases, with 16 bases left in between. The CDR3 DNA is TGTGCCAGCCTCCTGGGGGGGGCGGATGAAAAACTGTTTTTT. Protein sequence: CASLLGGADEKLFF.

This clone has more than one count but fewer than ten. V and J are TRBV29-1 and TRBJ2-1, with TRBD2 identical over 7 bases. The CDR3 sequence is 13 residues long. Looked up from germline, CDR1 is SQVTM and CDR2 is ANQGSEA. Trimming at V came to 4 bases and at J to 7 bases, leaving 7 bases not matched to a gene. This chain's CDR3 is CSVVGHGGNEQFF. The CDR3 nucleotides read TGCAGCGTTGTCGGGCACGGGGGGAATGAGCAGTTCTTC.

This clone is termed medium-sized. This chain links TRBV29-1 with TRBJ1-1, with 8 bases matching TRBD1. The V segment lost 8 bases and the J segment 4 bases; nucleotides outside the gene matches: 9. This CDR3 comprises 13 residues. Germline V gene sequence: CDR1 SQVTM, CDR2 ANQGSEA. This CDR3 is CSIRTGWATEAFF. In DNA form, the CDR3 reads TGCAGCATCCGGACAGGGTGGGCCACTGAAGCTTTCTTT.

This clone has just one count. This sequence joins TRBV4-2 and TRBJ1-5; 7 bases are shared with TRBD1. This CDR3 region has 16 residues. V gave up 4 bases and J gave up 0 bases; unmatched junction bases: 6. Germline CDR1 LGHNA, CDR2 YNFKEQ. The CDR3 region has the DNA TGTGCCAGCAGCCGAGAACAGGGGTATAGCAATCAGCCCCAGCATTTT. This codes for CASSREQGYSNQPQHF.

The V gene is TRBV28, the J gene TRBJ1-2; no clear D. V lost 4 bases, J lost 0 bases, and 9 bases lay in between. CDR3 length: 14 residues. Looked up from germline, CDR1 is MDHEN and CDR2 is SYDVKM. In nucleotides, the CDR3 is TGTGCCAGCAGTTCGGCGGCTTCTAACTATGGCTACACCTTC. Its translation is CASSSAASNYGYTF.

This clone came up a few times. This sequence joins TRBV2 and TRBJ1-2, with D possibly being TRBD1 (6 bases). The ends were cut back, 7 bases at V and 2 bases at J, with 14 bases in the middle. The CDR3 runs to 14 residues. CDR1 and CDR2 (germline): SNHLY, FYNNEI. The CDR3 DNA reads as TGTGCCAGCACAGGGGACCCTCCGAACTATGGCTACACCTTC. Protein sequence: CASTGDPPNYGYTF.

This clone was picked up a small number of times. V is TRBV5-6 and J is TRBJ1-2; 7 bases fit TRBD1. The CDR3 contains 13 residues. Per germline, CDR1 SGHDT and CDR2 YYEEEE. Unmatched junction bases numbered 7, after V lost 8 bases and J lost 3 bases. CDR3 sequence (DNA): TGTGCCAGTGAAAGGGGGCGCGACTATGGCTACACCTTC. Amino acid sequence: CASERGRDYGYTF.

The V call is TRBV5-6, the J call TRBJ1-3; D remains ambiguous. The CDR3 extends over 15 amino acids. The V gene lost 4 bases and the J gene lost 0 bases, with 11 bases spanning the gap. Germline-derived CDR1 and CDR2 are SGHDT and YYEEEE. Written as DNA, the CDR3 is TGTGCCAGCAGCCAGAGGGTTGCCTCTGGAAACACCATATATTTT. Amino acid sequence: CASSQRVASGNTIYF.

This chain joins TRBV30 and TRBJ1-1, with no clear D. V lost 0 bases to trimming and J lost 4 bases, with 6 bases between them. CDR1 is GTSNPN and CDR2 is SVGIG in the germline V gene (reference sequence). The length of the CDR3 is 12 residues. CDR3 nucleotide sequence: TGTGCCTGGAGTGTAGGAGGCACTGAAGCTTTCTTT. The encoded protein is CAWSVGGTEAFF.

This clone appeared many times. Other nucleotide sequences in the sample specify the same CDR3. V gene TRBV15 combines with J gene TRBJ2-1, with no clear D. Germline CDR1 is LNHNV and CDR2 is YYDKDF (reference sequence). Trimming cost V 1 base and J 3 bases, with 13 bases left between them. The CDR3 sequence is 16 residues long. CDR3 DNA: TGTGCCACCAGCAGAGCGGCAGGCCAAGGCTACAATGAGCAGTTCTTC. It translates to CATSRAAGQGYNEQFF.

This clone was counted only a few times. The rearrangement joins TRBV7-2 to TRBJ1-5; D uncertain. V was trimmed by 1 base and J by 9 bases, leaving 7 bases between them. CDR3 length: 12 amino acids. From germline, CDR1 is SGHTA and CDR2 FQGNSA. The CDR3 spells CASSLGLRPQHF. DNA of the CDR3: TGTGCCAGCAGCTTAGGATTGAGGCCCCAGCATTTT.

The chain uses TRBV4-2 and TRBJ2-2, with TRBD2 as a possible D gene (5 bases). Germline CDR1 and CDR2: LGHNA and YNFKEQ. Trimming took 4 bases from V and 1 from J, leaving 16 bases between them. This CDR3 has 17 residues. The CDR3 nucleotides are TGTGCCAGCAGCCTGACTATAGCGAACTTGAACACCGGGGAGCTGTTTTTT. Translated, it gives CASSLTIANLNTGELFF.

The rearrangement links TRBV2 to TRBJ2-6; D uncertain. The V end was cut by 6 bases, the J end by 3 bases, with 6 bases between. CDR1 and CDR2 from the germline V gene are SNHLY and FYNNEI. This CDR3 region has 13 residues. The CDR3 nucleotides read TGTGCCAGCAGATGGAGTGGGGCCAACGTCCTGACTTTC. Its translation: CASRWSGANVLTF. Full variable domain (remainder filled in from reference TRBV2 and TRBJ2-6): EPEVTQTPSHQVTQMGQEVILRCVPISNHLYFYWYRQILGQKVEFLVSFYNNEISEKSEIFDDQFSVERPDGSNFTLKIRSTKLEDSAMYFCASRWSGANVLTFGAGSRLTVL.

The gene calls are TRBV28 and TRBJ1-2, with a weak D call TRBD1 (6 bases). Germline assignment: CDR1 MDHEN and CDR2 SYDVKM. The CDR3 spans 14 residues. V was cut by 3 bases and J by 5 bases, with 13 bases left in between. The CDR3 reads CASSLGGAPYGYTF. DNA of the CDR3: TGTGCCAGCAGTTTGGGGGGGGCCCCATATGGCTACACCTTC.